This TCR beta chain derives from a study of blood T cells in healthy people across ages. Study-level results: Across samples, TCR beta diversity tracked strongly with naive T cell percentage.

V was shortened by 5 bases and J by 5 bases, with 9 bases between the two germline ends. This CDR3 is 12 amino acids long. Germline V lookup: CDR1 LGHDT, CDR2 YNNKEL (reference sequence). Note on this clonotype: The antigen is undetermined.

Ranging in age from about 6 to 95, the donors were healthy Caucasian individuals from Russia. Combining a sample-barcoded 5' primer with a J-beta primer mix, a second PCR ran for about 7 to 11 cycles. TCRdb redid the calling of the 5' RACE reads with MiXCR, one entry per CDR3 protein. This table has 910,000 or so distinct CDR3 sequences, roughly 47% appearing once. The clonotype was recovered from a woman in her fifties or sixties in good health. The V call is TRBV3-1, the J call TRBJ1-2, with unresolved D. The material sequenced was blood. The CDR3 sequence: CASSSTFYGYTF. CDR3 DNA sequence: TGTGCCAGCAGCTCAACCTTTTATGGCTACACCTTC.